Listed below are T cell receptor beta chains from one sample, sequenced in a study of CD8 T cells in ankylosing spondylitis. MiXCR was run by TCRdb on the 5' RACE reads, yielding one entry per CDR3 protein. Altogether over 60,000 distinct CDR3 sequences are present, approximately 5% being singletons, with the ten largest covering 2% to 2.5%. Sequenced material: blood, either unsorted or a sorted T cell fraction (not recorded which). These receptor sequences come from a male donor with ankylosing spondylitis or in good health (not recorded which). CDR3s include the opening cysteine and the closing phenylalanine or tryptophan. Each record gives: CDR3 length, D gene, clone size, V gene, J gene, CDR3 protein, CDR3 DNA. A D gene is named only where the DNA matches it firmly. Size is omitted from some rows. Given values are once, few, many or a class for expanded clones.

>11|.|many|TRBV7-2|TRBJ2-5
CASSYKETQYF
TGTGCCAGCAGCTATAAAGAGACCCAGTACTTC
>13|.|many|TRBV10-3|TRBJ2-5
CAIRDPREETQYF
TGTGCCATCAGGGACCCGCGGGAAGAGACCCAGTACTTC
>16|TRBD2|many|TRBV7-8|TRBJ2-3
CASSSGLAGSTDTQYF
TGTGCCAGCAGCTCGGGACTAGCGGGGAGCACAGATACGCAGTATTTT
>15|.|many|TRBV9|TRBJ2-5
CASSVDDRRGETQYF
TGTGCCAGCAGCGTAGATGACAGGAGGGGGGAGACCCAGTACTTC
>15|TRBD2|many|TRBV29-1|TRBJ2-2
CSVVKSGANTGELFF
TGCAGCGTTGTAAAAAGCGGGGCGAACACCGGGGAGCTGTTTTTT
>13|.|.|TRBV10-3|TRBJ1-1
CAISGGLYTEAFF
TGTGCCATCAGTGGAGGGCTGTACACTGAAGCTTTCTTT
>15|.|many|TRBV20-1|TRBJ1-5
CSARAVGGVNQPQHF
TGCAGTGCTAGAGCCGTGGGGGGGGTCAATCAGCCCCAGCATTTT
>15|.|many|TRBV5-1|TRBJ1-1
CASSSKTGLNTEAFF
TGCGCCAGCAGCTCCAAGACAGGACTCAACACTGAAGCTTTCTTT
>14|.|many|TRBV20-1|TRBJ2-1
CSASKTVQGDEQFF
TGCAGTGCTAGCAAGACCGTTCAGGGAGATGAGCAGTTCTTC
>16|TRBD2|many|TRBV4-1|TRBJ2-7
CASSQDLVAGYLEQYF
TGCGCCAGCAGCCAAGATTTGGTAGCGGGGTATCTCGAGCAGTACTTC
>15|.|many|TRBV20-1|TRBJ1-5
CSAREVTGPNQPQHF
TGCAGTGCTAGAGAGGTAACAGGGCCTAATCAGCCCCAGCATTTT
>13|.|many|TRBV29-1|TRBJ2-3
CSVTVGSSSTQYF
TGCAGCGTTACAGTCGGGTCTTCGTCGACGCAGTATTTT
>16|TRBD2|many|TRBV20-1|TRBJ2-5
CCARDSSGGPRGAQYF
TGCTGTGCTAGAGATTCCAGCGGGGGCCCCCGTGGGGCCCAGTACTTC
>19|TRBD1|few|TRBV3-1|TRBJ2-1
CATSQARERTGLYYNEQFF
TGTGCCACCTCCCAAGCTCGGGAAAGGACAGGGCTTTACTACAATGAGCAGTTCTTC
>13|TRBD1|many|TRBV2|TRBJ2-1
CASNGQAGHEQFF
TGTGCCAGCAATGGACAGGCGGGCCATGAGCAGTTCTTC
>15|.|many|TRBV6-2/TRBV6-3|TRBJ2-7
CASSSRGGAWAEQYF
TGTGCCAGCAGTTCCCGCGGGGGCGCATGGGCCGAGCAGTACTTC
>14|.|many|TRBV20-1|TRBJ1-2
CSARVRQMAPGYTF
TGCAGTGCTAGAGTCCGCCAGATGGCTCCCGGCTACACCTTC
>14|TRBD1|many|TRBV5-1|TRBJ1-3
CASSIGQGGNTIYF
TGCGCCAGCAGCATCGGACAGGGAGGAAACACCATATATTTT
>15|TRBD1|many|TRBV2|TRBJ2-4
CASRIQGATKNIQYF
TGTGCCAGCAGGATACAGGGGGCAACCAAAAACATTCAGTACTTC
>14|.|.|TRBV14|TRBJ1-6
CASSQVITNSPLHF
TGTGCCAGCAGCCAAGTGATCACGAACTCACCCCTCCACTTT
>11|.|many|TRBV20-1|TRBJ1-2
CSARGGLRYTF
TGCAGTGCTAGGGGGGGGCTGCGCTACACCTTC
>14|.|many|TRBV3-1|TRBJ1-2
CASSQDAGGYGYTF
TGTGCCAGCAGCCAAGATGCGGGGGGTTATGGCTACACCTTC
>14|TRBD1|many|TRBV10-3|TRBJ2-7
CAISDQTGEYEQYF
TGTGCCATCAGTGACCAGACAGGGGAGTACGAGCAGTACTTC
>16|.|many|TRBV5-1|TRBJ1-1
CASTPLGGTQNTEAFF
TGCGCCAGCACCCCCCTGGGGGGGACGCAGAACACTGAAGCTTTCTTT
>13|.|.|TRBV5-5|TRBJ2-1
CASSLGPGDEQFF
TGTGCCAGCAGCTTGGGTCCTGGGGATGAGCAGTTCTTC
>15|.|many|TRBV5-1|TRBJ2-1
CASRPGTGAYNEQFF
TGCGCCAGCAGGCCCGGGACTGGAGCCTACAATGAGCAGTTCTTC
>15|.|many|TRBV28|TRBJ2-7
CASSSPTGTPYEQYF
TGTGCCAGCAGTTCGCCAACCGGGACACCCTACGAGCAGTACTTC
>13|.|many|TRBV2|TRBJ1-1
CASSDGRNTEAFF
TGTGCCAGCAGCGACGGGCGGAACACTGAAGCTTTCTTT
>14|.|many|TRBV10-3|TRBJ1-5
CAISGDRGNQPQHF
TGTGCCATCAGTGGGGACCGGGGCAATCAGCCCCAGCATTTT
>14|.|.|TRBV6-5|TRBJ1-1
CASSYSINVPQAFF
TGTGCCAGCAGTTACTCGATTAACGTCCCCCAGGCTTTCTTT
>13|TRBD2|many|TRBV7-6|TRBJ2-1
CASSFSGFNEQFF
TGTGCCAGCAGCTTTAGCGGGTTCAATGAGCAGTTCTTC
>16|TRBD1|many|TRBV24-1|TRBJ2-7
CATSEKGQGRSYEQYF
TGTGCCACCAGTGAAAAGGGACAGGGACGCTCCTACGAGCAGTACTTC
>15|.|many|TRBV10-1|TRBJ2-7
CASSESGDLYYEQYF
TGCGCCAGCAGTGAGTCGGGGGATCTTTACTACGAGCAGTACTTC
>15|TRBD1|many|TRBV18|TRBJ2-5
CASSALGQLQETQYF
TGTGCCAGCTCAGCCCTGGGACAGCTACAAGAGACCCAGTACTTT
>13|.|many|TRBV6-5|TRBJ1-1
CASSYSQNAEAFF
TGTGCCAGCAGTTACTCGCAGAATGCTGAAGCTTTCTTT
>13|.|many|TRBV6-2/TRBV6-3|TRBJ2-2
CASRNPNTGELFF
TGTGCCAGCCGAAACCCGAACACCGGGGAGCTGTTTTTT
>12|.|many|TRBV12-3/TRBV12-4|TRBJ2-1
CASSLEQGRPFF
TGTGCCAGCAGTTTAGAACAGGGAAGGCCGTTCTTC
>14|.|many|TRBV24-1|TRBJ2-1
CATSDTRTHNEQFF
TGTGCCACCAGTGACACTCGGACCCACAATGAGCAGTTCTTC
>13|.|many|TRBV6-2/TRBV6-3|TRBJ2-7
CASSYGRPYEQYF
TGTGCCAGCAGTTACGGACGCCCCTACGAGCAGTACTTC
>15|.|few|TRBV6-1|TRBJ2-2
CASSKQGDGTGELFF
TGTGCCAGCAGTAAACAGGGAGATGGCACCGGGGAGCTGTTTTTT
>14|.|many|TRBV20-1|TRBJ2-2
CSARHGVDTGELFF
TGCAGTGCTAGACATGGGGTTGACACCGGGGAGCTGTTTTTT
>11|.|many|TRBV12-5|TRBJ2-5
CASGLRETQYF
TGTGCTAGTGGTTTGAGAGAGACCCAGTACTTC
>16|TRBD1|many|TRBV28|TRBJ2-6
CASTRGPPSGANVLTF
TGTGCCAGCACAAGGGGGCCGCCCTCTGGGGCCAACGTCCTGACTTTC
>15|.|many|TRBV19|TRBJ1-1
CASTISARENTEAFF
TGTGCCAGTACCATCTCCGCAAGGGAGAACACTGAAGCTTTCTTT
>14|TRBD1|many|TRBV29-1|TRBJ2-2
CSARGTGGTGELFF
TGCAGCGCCAGAGGGACAGGGGGGACCGGGGAGCTGTTTTTT
>12|.|many|TRBV29-1|TRBJ2-5
CSERYGGETQYF
TGCAGCGAACGGTATGGAGGGGAGACCCAGTACTTC
>16|.|many|TRBV4-1|TRBJ2-3
CASSQDGGGRPDTQYF
TGCGCCAGCAGCCAAGATGGGGGGGGCAGACCAGATACGCAGTATTTT
>12|.|many|TRBV7-6|TRBJ2-2
CASSPPAGELFF
TGTGCCAGCAGCCCGCCGGCCGGGGAGCTGTTTTTT